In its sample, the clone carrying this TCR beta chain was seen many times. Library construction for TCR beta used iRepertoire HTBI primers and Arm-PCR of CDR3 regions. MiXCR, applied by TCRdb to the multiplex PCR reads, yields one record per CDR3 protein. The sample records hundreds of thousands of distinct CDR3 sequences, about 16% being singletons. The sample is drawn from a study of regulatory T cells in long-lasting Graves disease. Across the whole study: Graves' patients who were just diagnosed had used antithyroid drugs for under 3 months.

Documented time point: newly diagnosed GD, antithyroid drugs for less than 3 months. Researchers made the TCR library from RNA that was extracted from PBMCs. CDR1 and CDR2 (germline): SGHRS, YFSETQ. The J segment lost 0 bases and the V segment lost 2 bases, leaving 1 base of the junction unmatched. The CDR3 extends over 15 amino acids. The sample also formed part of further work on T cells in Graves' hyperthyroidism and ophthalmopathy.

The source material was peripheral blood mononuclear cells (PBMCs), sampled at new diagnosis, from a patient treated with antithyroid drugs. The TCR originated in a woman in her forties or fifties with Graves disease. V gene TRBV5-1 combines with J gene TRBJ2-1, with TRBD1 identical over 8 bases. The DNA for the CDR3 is TGCGCCAGCAGCTTACAGGGGGACTCCTACAATGAGCAGTTCTTC. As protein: CASSLQGDSYNEQFF.